This T cell receptor beta chain stems from a study of early stage breast cancer tumors (dated by TCRdb to 2017 to 2019). For context, the study as a whole: Of the 15 to 20 invasive breast tumors, about a dozen were found to be estrogen receptor-positive, progesterone receptor-positive and HER2-negative. Of the approximately twelve ER+/PR+/HER2- tumors, eight were classified as invasive ductal carcinomas and four as invasive lobular carcinomas. On average, each sample had around 10-fold read coverage. Across all samples, about 2.9 million templates representing 1.2 million or so unique clonotypes were detected. The investigation overall reported the following: Because the cohort was small, analysis by tumor subtype was not possible. Sequencing bulk genomic DNA from unsorted cells could not capture chain pairing or functional markers like CD4, CD8 and FOXP3. Enriched TCRB sequences shared across patients were found to be mostly commonly generated sequences that were unlikely to play an important role in the tumor microenvironment. Compared with adjacent normal breast tissue, tumors had 2.5 to 3-fold higher T cell density and higher clonality. Repertoires from blood and normal breast were more alike than repertoires from blood and tumor, and in about 85% of the 16 patients, comparing each tissue with blood separated tumor from normal.

Each sample was amplified in two independent genomic DNA replicates, using about 0.52 ug for blood and 1.5 ug for tumor or normal breast. Following the manufacturer's instructions, the ImmunoSeq Intro kit was used to carry out TCRB sequencing on genomic DNA. Multiplex PCR was run for 30 to 40 cycles using proprietary primers and spike-in control sequences for absolute quantification. Single-end 150-bp reads were used to sequence an 87-bp fragment covering the CDR3 and the flanking V and J genes. Seven samples, with two replicates for each sample, were multiplexed per lane of an Illumina MiSeq using version 3.0 chemistry. Concerning the study's data processing: Raw data were processed with the vendor's proprietary pipeline, and both replicates were merged into a single result per sample. To define clonotypes, the study grouped productive rearrangements that shared the V-gene family, CDR3 amino acid sequence and J-gene segment. Clonality was calculated as 1 minus the normalized Shannon entropy (Pielou evenness) of TCRB abundances. T cell density was estimated by dividing total templates by the number of input cells inferred from the DNA input amount. Recon with default parameters was used to estimate total repertoire diversity and clonality. Tumor-enriched clonotypes were defined as having over 0.1% abundance in tumor and at least 32-fold higher abundance than in normal breast. The clones in this table, taken by TCRdb from immuneACCESS, are in-frame only. Not every clone is retained; where verified, under half of the shortfall comes from an unresolved V gene, and the cause of the rest is unknown. D and trimming were read from the DNA, whereas the V and J calls and clone size are those reported in that table. Here the sample has 69,000 or so clones; around 80% occur a single time. The ten largest clones represent approximately 4.5% of the sample.

The sample holds a few counts of this clone. It lacks a known antigen. The input lacks base qualities; no much larger clone sits a single base away. CDR1 and CDR2 are drawn from the germline V gene: KGHSH, LQKENI. At the junction V is shortened by 4 bases and J by 0 bases, with 7 bases in between. From cysteine to phenylalanine, the CDR3 is 14 amino acids long. Solely the CDR3 DNA is kept, with 42 bases framed from the first base. The study profiled bulk TCR beta-chain repertoires in matched peripheral blood, tumor and adjacent normal breast tissue taken from approximately 15 patients with early-stage breast cancer. Before surgery, 5-10 mL of whole blood was collected into EDTA tubes and then processed within 2 hours. Peripheral blood mononuclear cells were isolated by Ficoll-Paque centrifugation in SepMate-50 tubes. For storage in liquid nitrogen, PBMCs were cryopreserved as aliquots of roughly 1.8 to 4 million cells in roughly 90% FBS with around 10% DMSO. The Qiagen AllPrep DNA/RNA Mini kit was used for genomic DNA extraction.

This sequence was found in a person aged 35-50 years with breast cancer. The chain uses TRBV18 and TRBJ1-5; matching of 5 bases hints at TRBD1 as the D gene. Sample: blood. The DNA sequence follows: TGTGCCAGCTCACTACAGGATAGCAATCAGCCCCAGCATTTT. The resulting protein is CASSLQDSNQPQHF.